The table lists the clone carrying this T cell receptor beta chain with a count of one. Its antigen is as yet unknown. The sample is drawn from a study of CD4 T cells in relation to SARS-CoV-2 and coronaviruses. Study as a whole: ViraFEST: roughly 9-day antigen culture of PBMCs, then TCR beta CDR3 sequencing. Study-wide findings and caveats: Pre-pandemic and post-infection samples never came from the same donor.

CDR3 length equals 12 residues. The germline V gene encodes CDR1 MDHEN and CDR2 SYDVKM. With 6 bases removed from V and 13 bases from J, the gap between germline ends came to 13 bases. This table comes from immunoSEQ multiplex PCR, and its TCRdb copy is limited to in-frame clones, with some not included. The sample lists approximately 41,000 clones; roughly 80% were seen once. Fewer than 1.2 x 10^5 naive or memory CD4+ cells were cultured with CEF peptides for under twelve days. The chain has TRBV28 and TRBJ1-6; D is undetermined. This clonotype was obtained from an adult with COVID-19. Sequencing was performed on memory CD4+ T cells from PBMCs, cultured in vitro. The CDR3 sequence is CASSNTRLPLHF. The CDR3 nucleotides read TGTGCCAGCAGCAACACGAGGCTCCCCCTCCACTTT.